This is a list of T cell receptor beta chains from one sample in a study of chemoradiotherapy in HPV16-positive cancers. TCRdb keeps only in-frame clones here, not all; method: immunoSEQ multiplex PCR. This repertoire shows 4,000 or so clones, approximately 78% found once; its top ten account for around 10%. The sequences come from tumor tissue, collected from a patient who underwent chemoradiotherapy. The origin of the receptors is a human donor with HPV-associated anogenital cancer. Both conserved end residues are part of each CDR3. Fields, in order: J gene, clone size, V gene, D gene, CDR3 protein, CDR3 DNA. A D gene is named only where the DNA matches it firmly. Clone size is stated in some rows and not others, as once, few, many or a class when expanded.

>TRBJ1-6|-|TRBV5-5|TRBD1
CASSWGQATYNSPLHF
TGTGCCAGCAGCTGGGGACAGGCTACCTATAATTCACCCCTCCACTTT
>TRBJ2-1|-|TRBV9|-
CASSAMVARDEQFF
TGTGCCAGCAGCGCCATGGTAGCTCGGGATGAGCAGTTCTTC
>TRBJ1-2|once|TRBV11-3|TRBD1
CASSLSGTGGRGYTF
TGTGCCAGCAGCTTATCCGGGACAGGGGGCAGGGGCTACACCTTC
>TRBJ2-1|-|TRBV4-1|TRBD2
CASSPRTSAAYNEQFF
TGCGCCAGCAGCCCCAGGACTAGCGCAGCCTACAATGAGCAGTTCTTC
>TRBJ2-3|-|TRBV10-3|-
CAISEKGSTDTQYF
TGTGCCATCAGTGAGAAGGGTAGCACAGATACGCAGTATTTT
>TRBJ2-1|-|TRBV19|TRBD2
CASSREPRLAGSHYNEQFF
TGTGCCAGTAGTAGGGAGCCCCGACTAGCGGGGAGCCACTACAATGAGCAGTTCTTC
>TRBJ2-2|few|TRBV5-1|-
CASNLRAGELFF
TGCGCCAGCAACCTCCGCGCCGGGGAGCTGTTTTTT
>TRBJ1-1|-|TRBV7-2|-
CASSLSRDTEAFF
TGTGCCAGCAGCTTGTCCCGGGACACTGAAGCTTTCTTT
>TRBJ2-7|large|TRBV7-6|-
CASSLPPFDEQYF
TGTGCCAGCAGCTTACCTCCATTTGACGAGCAGTACTTC
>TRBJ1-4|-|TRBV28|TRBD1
CASRTTGEGEKLFF
TGTGCCAGCAGGACGACAGGGGAGGGGGAAAAACTGTTTTTT
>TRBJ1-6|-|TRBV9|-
CASSVGGRGNNSPLHF
TGTGCCAGCAGCGTAGGGGGCAGGGGAAATAATTCACCCCTCCACTTT
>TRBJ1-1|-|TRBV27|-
CASSDPQTQGQGEAFF
TGTGCCAGCAGTGACCCTCAGACTCAAGGGCAAGGGGAAGCTTTCTTT
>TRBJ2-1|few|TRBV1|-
CTSSQGSSGSYYNEQFF
TGCACCAGCAGCCAAGGGTCCAGCGGGAGTTATTACAATGAGCAGTTCTTC
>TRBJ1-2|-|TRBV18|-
CASSPNREPNYGYTF
TGTGCCAGCTCACCAAACAGAGAACCAAACTATGGCTACACCTTC
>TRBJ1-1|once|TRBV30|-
CAWSPIGGIRGEAFF
TGTGCCTGGAGTCCGATTGGGGGTATTCGGGGTGAAGCTTTCTTT
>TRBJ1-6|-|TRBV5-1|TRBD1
CASSYGRDRGPNSPLHF
TGCGCCAGCAGCTACGGCCGGGACAGGGGGCCTAATTCACCCCTCCACTTT
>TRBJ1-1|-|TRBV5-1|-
CASSLQENTEAFF
TGCGCCAGCAGCTTACAGGAGAACACTGAAGCTTTCTTT
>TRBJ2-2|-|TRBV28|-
CASSLEVFGELFF
TGTGCCAGCAGTTTGGAGGTGTTCGGGGAGCTGTTTTTT
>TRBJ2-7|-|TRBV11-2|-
CASSPIPNRSSYEQYF
TGTGCCAGCAGCCCAATCCCTAACAGGAGCTCCTACGAGCAGTACTTC
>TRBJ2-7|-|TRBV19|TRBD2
CASSPQAGRSYEQYF
TGTGCCAGTAGTCCCCAAGCGGGACGCTCCTACGAGCAGTACTTC
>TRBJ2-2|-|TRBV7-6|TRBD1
CASSFGTGGHGELFF
TGTGCCAGCAGCTTCGGGACAGGGGGCCACGGGGAGCTGTTTTTT
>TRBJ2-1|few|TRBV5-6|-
CASSSTLVPNEQFF
TGTGCCAGCAGCTCCACTCTAGTCCCCAATGAGCAGTTCTTC
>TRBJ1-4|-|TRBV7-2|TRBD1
CASSSPGQGFGKLFF
TGTGCCAGCAGCTCCCCAGGACAGGGTTTCGGAAAACTGTTTTTT
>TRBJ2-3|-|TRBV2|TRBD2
CASSSGRGDTQYF
TGTGCCAGCAGTAGCGGGAGGGGAGATACGCAGTATTTT
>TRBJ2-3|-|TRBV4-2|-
CASSQSGSTDTQYF
TGTGCCAGCAGCCAAAGCGGTAGCACAGATACGCAGTATTTT
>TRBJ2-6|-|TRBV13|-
CASSPPRSSGANVLTF
TGTGCCAGCAGCCCACCCCGATCCTCTGGGGCCAACGTCCTGACTTTC
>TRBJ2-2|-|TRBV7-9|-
CASSSYFMAGELFF
TGTGCCAGCAGCTCATATTTCATGGCCGGGGAGCTGTTTTTT